These T cell receptor beta chains were read from a single sample in a study of T cell responses to AZD1222 COVID-19 vaccine. Assay used: immunoSEQ multiplex PCR; TCRdb lists only in-frame clones, some missing. The sample lists 90,000 to 95,000 clones, 91% occurring once. This specimen consisted of peripheral blood, obtained on day 0 of AZD1222 vaccination. The receptors derive from an adult in good health. The CDR3 runs from the conserved cysteine through the conserved F or W. D genes are given only for firm matches. A clone size is listed for some rows: how often the clone was seen (once, few, many), or a class if it is expanded.

CDR3: CASSFNTGQVEAFF; DNA: TGTGCCAGCAGCTTCAACACGGGACAGGTTGAGGCTTTCTTT; V: TRBV7-2; D: TRBD1; size: .; J: TRBJ1-1
CDR3: CASRKPQGTNSPLHF; DNA: TGTGCCAGCAGGAAACCTCAGGGGACGAATTCACCCCTCCACTTT; V: TRBV6-5; D: .; size: .; J: TRBJ1-6
CDR3: CASSDGTNYTF; DNA: TGTGCCAGCAGTGACGGGACAAACTACACCTTC; V: TRBV2; D: .; size: .; J: TRBJ1-2
CDR3: CASSFQRGSNEKLFF; DNA: TGTGCCAGCAGCTTTCAACGGGGATCTAATGAAAAACTGTTTTTT; V: TRBV7-2; D: .; size: .; J: TRBJ1-4
CDR3: CASSAPRVGDNTEAFF; DNA: TGTGCCAGCAGCGCACCCAGGGTGGGCGACAACACTGAAGCTTTCTTT; V: TRBV9; D: .; size: few; J: TRBJ1-1
CDR3: CASSRQGRTNTEAFF; DNA: TGCGCCAGCTCAAGACAGGGACGGACGAACACTGAAGCTTTCTTT; V: TRBV5-1; D: TRBD1; size: .; J: TRBJ1-1
CDR3: CATSSYLGQGPEAFF; DNA: TGTGCCACCTCTTCCTACCTTGGACAGGGCCCCGAAGCTTTCTTT; V: TRBV24-1; D: TRBD1; size: .; J: TRBJ1-1
CDR3: CATGMWIAGNTGELFF; DNA: TGTGCCACGGGCATGTGGATAGCGGGGAACACCGGGGAGCTGTTTTTT; V: TRBV10-3; D: TRBD2; size: .; J: TRBJ2-2
CDR3: CASRGTGGNTIYF; DNA: TGTGCCAGCAGAGGGACAGGGGGTAACACCATATATTTT; V: TRBV6-5; D: TRBD1; size: .; J: TRBJ1-3
CDR3: CASSPTRGGHQETQYF; DNA: TGTGCCAGCAGCCCTACCCGGGGAGGGCATCAAGAGACCCAGTACTTC; V: TRBV7-9; D: TRBD2; size: once; J: TRBJ2-5
CDR3: CASRAGTPNEQYF; DNA: TGCGCCAGCAGGGCCGGGACACCCAACGAGCAGTACTTC; V: TRBV5-1; D: .; size: .; J: TRBJ2-7
CDR3: CASRLNRETADTQYF; DNA: TGTGCCAGCAGGCTAAACAGGGAGACGGCAGATACGCAGTATTTT; V: TRBV6-6; D: .; size: .; J: TRBJ2-3
CDR3: CASGQSYEQYF; DNA: TGTGCCAGCGGCCAGAGTTACGAGCAGTACTTC; V: TRBV5-6; D: .; size: once; J: TRBJ2-7
CDR3: CASSFYLLLVTDTQYF; DNA: TGTGCCAGCAGCTTCTACCTCCTTTTAGTTACAGATACGCAGTATTTT; V: TRBV7-2; D: .; size: .; J: TRBJ2-3
CDR3: CASSLGSAGGNYGYTF; DNA: TGTGCCAGCAGCTTAGGGTCGGCAGGGGGTAACTATGGCTACACCTTC; V: TRBV7-9; D: TRBD1; size: once; J: TRBJ1-2
CDR3: CASNPGLEIYGYTF; DNA: TGTGCCAGCAACCCCGGCTTAGAAATCTATGGCTACACCTTC; V: TRBV7-2; D: .; size: .; J: TRBJ1-2
CDR3: CASSLQGRTNEKLFF; DNA: TGTGCCAGCAGCCTACAGGGGAGGACTAATGAAAAACTGTTTTTT; V: TRBV3-1/TRBV3-2; D: TRBD1; size: .; J: TRBJ1-4
CDR3: CASSQEGHNTEAFF; DNA: TGTGCCAGCAGCCAAGAAGGGCATAACACTGAAGCTTTCTTT; V: TRBV4-2; D: .; size: .; J: TRBJ1-1
CDR3: CAISGSGMDGELFF; DNA: TGTGCCATCAGCGGTAGCGGGATGGACGGGGAGCTGTTTTTT; V: TRBV10-3; D: TRBD2; size: .; J: TRBJ2-2
CDR3: CASSVAGRVGEKLFF; DNA: TGTGCCAGCAGCGTAGCAGGCAGGGTGGGTGAAAAACTGTTTTTT; V: TRBV9; D: .; size: .; J: TRBJ1-4
CDR3: CASSRDRGNSPLHF; DNA: TGCGCCAGCAGTCGTGACAGAGGGAATTCACCCCTCCACTTT; V: TRBV23-1; D: .; size: .; J: TRBJ1-6
CDR3: CASSLVGTDGYTF; DNA: TGCGCCAGCAGCTTGGTAGGGACGGATGGCTACACCTTC; V: TRBV5-1; D: .; size: .; J: TRBJ1-2
CDR3: CASSTDWTANEQFF; DNA: TGTGCCAGCAGCACCGACTGGACAGCGAATGAGCAGTTCTTC; V: TRBV7-3; D: .; size: .; J: TRBJ2-1
CDR3: CASSEVAGDTGELFF; DNA: TGTGCCAGCAGTGAAGTAGCGGGGGACACCGGGGAGCTGTTTTTT; V: TRBV6-4; D: TRBD2; size: .; J: TRBJ2-2
CDR3: CASSVGLAVTADTQYF; DNA: TGTGCCAGCAGCGTGGGACTAGCGGTCACCGCAGATACGCAGTATTTT; V: TRBV9; D: TRBD2; size: .; J: TRBJ2-3
CDR3: CASGLVRDTQYF; DNA: TGTGCTAGTGGTTTGGTACGGGATACGCAGTATTTT; V: TRBV12-5; D: .; size: once; J: TRBJ2-3
CDR3: CSVEDNASAQHF; DNA: TGCAGCGTTGAAGATAACGCCTCAGCCCAGCATTTT; V: TRBV29-1; D: .; size: once; J: TRBJ1-5
CDR3: CASSPWTGMDEQFF; DNA: TGTGCCAGCAGCCCCTGGACAGGGATGGATGAGCAGTTCTTC; V: TRBV3-1/TRBV3-2; D: TRBD1; size: .; J: TRBJ2-1
CDR3: CASSPTGMRTEAFF; DNA: TGTGCCAGCAGCCCCACAGGGATGAGAACTGAAGCTTTCTTT; V: TRBV7-9; D: .; size: once; J: TRBJ1-1
CDR3: CASSEGAPNYEQYF; DNA: TGTGCCAGCAGTGAAGGAGCCCCCAACTACGAGCAGTACTTC; V: TRBV2; D: .; size: .; J: TRBJ2-7
CDR3: CASRAREGATGELFF; DNA: TGTGCCAGTAGGGCGCGGGAGGGGGCCACCGGGGAGCTGTTTTTT; V: TRBV19; D: TRBD2; size: .; J: TRBJ2-2
CDR3: CASSQAYSRQPQHF; DNA: TGCGCCAGCAGCCAAGCATATAGTCGGCAGCCCCAGCATTTT; V: TRBV4-1; D: .; size: .; J: TRBJ1-5
CDR3: CASSSSQGPANRPQHF; DNA: TGTGCCAGCAGCTCCTCCCAGGGACCAGCGAATCGGCCCCAGCATTTT; V: TRBV7-6; D: .; size: once; J: TRBJ1-5
CDR3: CASSFRWEGTDTQYF; DNA: TGCGCCAGCAGCTTTCGGTGGGAAGGCACAGATACGCAGTATTTT; V: TRBV5-1; D: .; size: .; J: TRBJ2-3
CDR3: CASRSGVLTDTQYF; DNA: TGTGCCAGCAGATCCGGGGTGCTAACAGATACGCAGTATTTT; V: TRBV27; D: .; size: .; J: TRBJ2-3
CDR3: CASSWQGADTEAFF; DNA: TGCGCCAGCAGCTGGCAGGGGGCGGACACTGAAGCTTTCTTT; V: TRBV5-1; D: TRBD1; size: once; J: TRBJ1-1
CDR3: CASSLRGEGYGYTF; DNA: TGTGCCAGCAGTTTGAGGGGGGAGGGCTATGGCTACACCTTC; V: TRBV27; D: .; size: .; J: TRBJ1-2
CDR3: CASSRYTGELFF; DNA: TGTGCCAGCAGCCGCTACACCGGGGAGCTGTTTTTT; V: TRBV11-2; D: .; size: once; J: TRBJ2-2
CDR3: CASSLEVAGELFF; DNA: TGTGCCAGCAGTTTAGAAGTGGCCGGGGAGCTGTTTTTT; V: TRBV12-3/TRBV12-4; D: .; size: .; J: TRBJ2-2
CDR3: CASSPRDSRPDTQYF; DNA: TGTGCCAGCAGCCCCCGGGACTCACGGCCGGATACGCAGTATTTT; V: TRBV7-2; D: .; size: .; J: TRBJ2-3
CDR3: CASSVSGTGSGNTIYF; DNA: TGTGCCAGCAGCGTAAGCGGAACAGGGTCTGGAAACACCATATATTTT; V: TRBV9; D: .; size: .; J: TRBJ1-3
CDR3: CASSLASQGADTQYF; DNA: TGCGCCAGCAGCTTGGCCAGTCAGGGCGCAGATACGCAGTATTTT; V: TRBV5-1; D: .; size: .; J: TRBJ2-3
CDR3: CASSLVGGAGRAVEQFF; DNA: TGTGCCAGCAGCTTAGTGGGAGGGGCAGGGAGGGCGGTTGAGCAGTTCTTC; V: TRBV11-3; D: TRBD2; size: .; J: TRBJ2-1
CDR3: CSVGDRGPTDTQYF; DNA: TGCAGCGTTGGGGACAGGGGGCCCACAGATACGCAGTATTTT; V: TRBV29-1; D: TRBD1; size: .; J: TRBJ2-3
CDR3: CSVQDRHYGYTF; DNA: TGCAGCGTCCAAGACAGGCACTATGGCTACACCTTC; V: TRBV29-1; D: .; size: .; J: TRBJ1-2
CDR3: CASSPSGVTGEKLFF; DNA: TGTGCCAGCAGCCCCTCCGGGGTTACAGGGGAAAAACTGTTTTTT; V: TRBV9; D: .; size: .; J: TRBJ1-4
CDR3: CASSFFSGADSYEQYF; DNA: TGTGCCAGCAGCTTCTTTAGCGGAGCAGACTCCTACGAGCAGTACTTC; V: TRBV5-6; D: .; size: .; J: TRBJ2-7
CDR3: CASRARYSGNTIYF; DNA: TGTGCCAGCAGAGCGCGATACTCTGGAAACACCATATATTTT; V: TRBV6-5; D: .; size: .; J: TRBJ1-3
CDR3: CASSLESGTNEKLFF; DNA: TGCGCCAGCAGCTTGGAATCTGGGACTAATGAAAAACTGTTTTTT; V: TRBV5-1; D: .; size: .; J: TRBJ1-4
CDR3: CASSKTAWGTEAFF; DNA: TGTGCCAGCAGTAAGACAGCCTGGGGCACTGAAGCTTTCTTT; V: TRBV25-1; D: .; size: .; J: TRBJ1-1
CDR3: CASSVTSGKETQYF; DNA: TGTGCCAGCAGCGTGACTAGCGGGAAAGAGACCCAGTACTTC; V: TRBV9; D: TRBD2; size: .; J: TRBJ2-5
CDR3: CASSVLRGGTGELFF; DNA: TGTGCCAGCAGCGTCCTGCGGGGGGGCACCGGGGAGCTGTTTTTT; V: TRBV9; D: TRBD2; size: .; J: TRBJ2-2